This T cell receptor (beta chain) was captured in a study of technical replicates of blood from a few donors. Using immunoSEQ multiplex PCR, the repertoire was profiled, and TCRdb retains in-frame clones only, with some absent. The sample shows 75,000 to 100,000 clones, around 96% of them seen only once. The V and J ends lost 1 base and 2 bases respectively, with 21 bases between them. The CDR3 sequence is 19 residues long. CDR1 and CDR2 from the germline V gene are MGHRA and YSYEKL. The TCR comes from a human donor in good health. The sample comprised T cells isolated from PBMCs. The V gene is TRBV4-1, the J gene TRBJ1-5; D unresolved. CDR3 amino acids: CASSQGQNSRLLGNQPQHF. In DNA, the CDR3 is TGCGCCAGCAGCCAAGGGCAGAACAGCAGGCTTTTGGGCAATCAGCCCCAGCATTTT.